What follows is one T cell receptor (beta chain) and its context. Clones were read by immunoSEQ multiplex PCR, and TCRdb kept only the in-frame ones, dropping some. The data show 120,000 or so clones, with over 75% seen just once and 1% to 1.5% held by the top ten. The data derive from a study of blood T cell repertoires in COVID-19. The sequencing input was peripheral blood. The TCR originated in a woman of 80 years or more with acute or convalescent COVID-19.

CDR3 nucleotide sequence: TGCGCCAGCTCCTGGACAGGGGGCGGTTCAGGGGGTGAAGAGCAGTACTTC. As protein: CASSWTGGGSGGEEQYF. The V and J genes are TRBV5-1 and TRBJ2-7, with TRBD1 matching over 11 bases. Trimming took 7 bases from V and 7 from J; bases not matched to a gene: 19. This CDR3 is built from 17 residues. Germline CDR1 SGHRS, CDR2 YFSETQ. Filled out from reference TRBV5-1 and TRBJ2-7, the complete variable domain reads KAGVTQTPRYLIKTRGQQVTLSCSPISGHRSVSWYQQTPGQGLQFLFEYFSETQRNKGNFPGRFSGRQFSNSRSEMNVSTLELGDSALYLCASSWTGGGSGGEEQYFGPGTRLTVT.